What follows are 23 T cell receptor beta chains derived from one specimen sequenced in a study of blood T cells in healthy people across ages. Through a sample-barcoded 5' primer and a J-beta primer mix, a second PCR was run for roughly 7 to 12 cycles. TCRdb itself ran the 5' RACE reads through MiXCR, one entry per CDR3 protein. The data show about 930,000 distinct CDR3 sequences, approximately 32% seen once. These data are also associated with another study on T cells of mothers and their children.

Sequencing was performed on blood. These receptor sequences come from a woman aged 40 to 49 in good health.

The sample holds a few counts of this clonotype. The chain couples TRBV14 to TRBJ1-6; TRBD1 might be the D (6 bases). This CDR3 contains 15 residues. V lost 1 base to trimming and J lost 10 bases, with 14 bases between them. Germline V gene data show CDR1 as SGHDN and CDR2 as FVKESK. The chain's CDR3 is CASSQVTGADSPLHF. The CDR3 DNA reads TGTGCCAGCAGCCAAGTTACGGGGGCGGACTCACCCCTCCACTTT.

The table lists this clonotype with many counts. The chain is built from TRBV2 and TRBJ1-1; tentative D call: TRBD1 (6 bases). V lost 4 bases, J lost 6 bases, and 18 bases lay in between. The CDR3 consists of 15 residues. Germline V gene data show CDR1 as SNHLY and CDR2 as FYNNEI. CDR3 DNA sequence: TGTGCCAGCAGTGTGGCGTTTGGGGGCGCGCCTGAAGCTTTCTTT. Residues: CASSVAFGGAPEAFF.

This clonotype has just a few counts. The V gene is TRBV20-1, the J gene TRBJ2-7, with 8 positions matching TRBD2. After removal of 7 bases from V and 2 bases from J, the junction contained 4 bases not matched to a gene. The CDR3 covers 12 residues. Germline lookup yields CDR1 DFQATT and CDR2 SNEGSKA (reference sequence). The CDR3 nucleotides are TGCAGTGGTGCGGGGGGAACCTACGAGCAGTACTTC. Its protein product is CSGAGGTYEQYF.

This clonotype has a count of ten or more. This chain joins TRBV7-9 and TRBJ2-1; 8 nucleotides align to TRBD2. The CDR3 is made up of 15 amino acids. Looked up from germline, CDR1 is SEHNR and CDR2 is FQNEAQ (reference sequence). The junction had 8 bases not matched to a gene; V was cut back by 5 bases and J by 5 bases. As DNA, the CDR3 is TGTGCCAGCAGCCCTCCGGGACTAGTAAACAATGAGCAGTTCTTC. This sequence encodes CASSPPGLVNNEQFF.

A few counts support this clonotype. The DNA of the CDR3 is TGTGCCAGCAGTTTTTCTGAGGGGAGGGTTTCACCCCTCCACTTT. It specifies CASSFSEGRVSPLHF. The rearrangement links TRBV12-3 or TRBV12-4 to TRBJ1-6; D is possibly TRBD1 (5 bases). Deletions cut 3 bases from V and 9 bases from J, with 15 bases between. The CDR3 covers 15 residues.

This sequence joins TRBV27 and TRBJ1-4, with a tentative D call TRBD1 (5 bases). Germline V gene data show CDR1 as MNHEY and CDR2 as SMNVEV (reference sequence). The CDR3 spans 13 residues. Trimming took off 11 bases at V and 10 bases at J, with 20 bases between the two ends. The chain's CDR3 is CASPGPGGGKLFF. CDR3 coding DNA: TGTGCCTCCCCGGGGCCCGGTGGTGGAAAACTGTTTTTT.

This clonotype was seen more than once but under ten times. CDR3 sequence: CASSFGGSPLHF. The CDR3 region has the DNA TGTGCCAGCAGTTTTGGAGGTTCACCCCTCCACTTT. The chain carries TRBV27 and TRBJ1-6; D gene ambiguous. V lost 3 bases, J lost 9 bases, and 6 bases lay in between. The CDR3 loop spans 12 amino acids. Germline V gene sequence: CDR1 MNHEY, CDR2 SMNVEV (reference sequence).

This clonotype has more than one count but fewer than ten. The chain couples TRBV7-9 to TRBJ1-1; D is perhaps TRBD1 (6 bases). The germline gives CDR1 SEHNR, CDR2 FQNEAQ (reference sequence). Trimming shortened V by 4 bases and J by 0 bases, and 12 bases separated the two germline ends. There are 15 residues in the CDR3. CDR3: CASSSHRVMNTEAFF. CDR3 nucleotides: TGTGCCAGCAGCTCCCACAGGGTTATGAACACTGAAGCTTTCTTT.

The genes are TRBV5-1 and TRBJ1-1; a weak D match, TRBD1 (6 bases). The germline V gene encodes CDR1 SGHRS and CDR2 YFSETQ. The V and J ends lost 1 base and 6 bases respectively, with 16 bases between them. The CDR3 contains 15 residues. CDR3 nucleotide sequence: TGCGCCAGCAGCTTGACTCTGGACAGCGGTCCTGAAGCTTTCTTT. This gives the protein CASSLTLDSGPEAFF.

Regarding this clonotype: A read error may account for a junction end that differs from germline. V is TRBV5-6 and J is TRBJ1-2; 7 nucleotides line up with TRBD1. The CDR3 contains 13 residues. The germline V gene encodes CDR1 SGHDT and CDR2 YYEEEE. The CDR3 loop is CASSVGQNYGHTF. The CDR3 bases are TGTGCCAGCAGCGTGGGACAGAACTATGGCCACACCTTC.

V gene TRBV6-5 combines with J gene TRBJ1-1, with D perhaps TRBD1 (6 bases). The V and J ends lost 4 bases and 1 base respectively, with 13 bases between them. The CDR3 consists of 15 residues. Germline CDR1 MNHEY, CDR2 SVGAGI. The CDR3: CASSFGRGANTEAFF. The CDR3 DNA reads as TGTGCCAGCAGTTTTGGCAGGGGAGCGAACACTGAAGCTTTCTTT.

This rearrangement joins TRBV24-1 to TRBJ1-2; D unclear. Germline CDR1 and CDR2: KGHDR and SFDVKD. V gave up 7 bases and J gave up 0 bases, with 11 bases separating them. CDR3 length: 14 residues. In DNA, the CDR3 is TGTGCCACCAGGGAGGCTGAAACTAACTATGGCTACACCTTC. This codes for CATREAETNYGYTF.

This clonotype was recorded at least ten times. V gene TRBV20-1 combines with J gene TRBJ2-5, with 9 bases fitting TRBD1. CDR1 is DFQATT and CDR2 is SNEGSKA in the germline V gene (reference sequence). This CDR3 comprises 16 residues. J gave up 5 bases and V 1 base, and 11 bases lay outside the gene matches. CDR3 sequence (DNA): TGCAGTGCTAGAGTCCCTCCGGGACAGGGAGGGGAGACCCAGTACTTC. It encodes CSARVPPGQGGETQYF.

This clonotype was detected ten times or more. This chain uses TRBV7-3 with TRBJ2-1; perhaps TRBD2 as D (5 bases). CDR3 length equals 15 residues. V dropped 5 bases and J dropped 6 bases, with 17 bases sitting between them. Germline V CDR1 and CDR2: SGHTA, FQGTGA. The CDR3 DNA sequence: TGTGCCAGCAGCGACTATAAAACCCCTCGCAATGAGCAGTTCTTC. Protein product: CASSDYKTPRNEQFF.

The rearrangement uses TRBV6-5 and TRBJ1-1; perhaps TRBD1 as D (5 bases). Germline assignment: CDR1 MNHEY and CDR2 SVGAGI. The V gene lost 0 bases and the J gene lost 1 base, with 12 bases spanning the gap. The CDR3 spans 16 residues. The CDR3, as DNA: TGTGCCAGCAGTTACTCCGGGGGTAGAAGGAACACTGAAGCTTTCTTT. Protein sequence: CASSYSGGRRNTEAFF.

This clonotype has more than one count but fewer than ten. This clone may be a read error of a much larger clone one base away. The chain uses TRBV27 and TRBJ2-1; D is possibly TRBD1 or TRBD2 (6 bases each). This CDR3 contains 15 residues. Germline CDR1 is MNHEY and CDR2 is SMNVEV (reference sequence). Trimming pared 0 bases from V and 10 bases from J, leaving 16 bases between. The CDR3 protein is CASSLSPGATYEQFF. The CDR3 DNA is TGTGCCAGCAGTTTATCCCCGGGGGCGACCTACGAGCAGTTCTTC.

This clonotype showed up many times. An end of the junction differs from the germline gene, which may be a read error. Written as DNA, the CDR3 is TGCCTTGCCGGGACAGGGTCCTACGAGCAGTACTTC. This sequence encodes CLAGTGSYEQYF. This chain connects TRBV28 to TRBJ2-7, with 9 nucleotides matching TRBD1. The CDR3 covers 12 residues. Per the germline V gene, CDR1 is MDHEN and CDR2 is SYDVKM.

At least ten counts were recorded for this clonotype. The chain recombines TRBV4-3 with TRBJ1-2; D remains unclear. The V end was cut by 0 bases, the J end by 7 bases, with 15 bases between. This CDR3 is built from 15 residues. Looked up from germline, CDR1 is LGHNA and CDR2 is YSLEER. The CDR3 loop is CASSQEQRQSFGYTF. The CDR3 DNA reads as TGCGCCAGCAGCCAAGAACAGAGGCAGTCCTTTGGCTACACCTTC.

The table lists this clonotype with many counts. The chain recombines TRBV7-2 with TRBJ2-3, with no clear D. There are 14 residues in the CDR3. CDR1 is SGHTA, CDR2 FQGNSA, per germline. V gave up 3 bases and J gave up 3 bases, with 10 bases separating them. The CDR3 is CASSLDPYTDTQYF. DNA for the CDR3: TGTGCCAGCAGCTTGGACCCTTATACAGATACGCAGTATTTT.

This clonotype was counted ten times or more. The V and J genes are TRBV11-2 and TRBJ2-1; TRBD2 matches 11 bases. This CDR3 is built from 17 residues. J was trimmed by 3 bases and V by 3 bases; bases with no gene match: 7. Germline CDR1 and CDR2: SGHAT and FQNNGV. CDR3 sequence reads: CASSFFSGGGYYNEQFF. The DNA for the CDR3 is TGTGCCAGCAGCTTCTTTAGCGGGGGGGGGTACTACAATGAGCAGTTCTTC. The complete variable domain, with remaining parts taken from reference TRBV11-2 and TRBJ2-1, reads EAGVAQSPRYKIIEKRQSVAFWCNPISGHATLYWYQQILGQGPKLLIQFQNNGVVDDSQLPKDRFSAERLKGVDSTLKIQPAKLEDSAVYLCASSFFSGGGYYNEQFFGPGTRLTVL.

The gene calls are TRBV6-2 or TRBV6-3 and TRBJ1-1; no reliable D call. CDR1 and CDR2 from the germline V gene are MNHEY and SVGEGT. The CDR3 is 16 amino acids. V lost 0 bases to trimming and J lost 1 base, with 12 bases between them. The CDR3 region is CASSYSKRLSNTEAFF. Here the CDR3 DNA reads TGTGCCAGCAGTTACTCGAAGCGACTCTCGAACACTGAAGCTTTCTTT.

The chain uses TRBV12-3 or TRBV12-4 and TRBJ2-7; possible D gene TRBD1, 5 bases. This CDR3 is 13 amino acids long. Deletions cut 2 bases from V and 7 bases from J, with 12 bases between. CDR3 nucleotide sequence: TGTGCCAGCAGTTTAATAGTAGGGGCAGAGCAGTACTTC. It yields the protein CASSLIVGAEQYF.

The chain links TRBV12-3 or TRBV12-4 to TRBJ2-3; TRBD2 might be the D (5 bases). There are 12 residues in the CDR3. Trimming took 10 bases from V and 2 from J, leaving 10 bases between them. CDR3 nucleotide sequence: TGTGCCACGAGCGGAAACACAGATACGCAGTATTTT. It specifies CATSGNTDTQYF.